This T cell receptor (beta chain) comes out of a study of CD8+ T cells in alopecia areata. The overall study: At a dose of 5 to 10 mg twice daily, oral tofacitinib was given to treated patients.

RNA extraction and reverse transcription yielded cDNA as sequencing template. Here immunoSEQ multiplex PCR was the method, and the copy in TCRdb shows in-frame clones only, minus some. In the table there are about 140,000 clones, around 60% of which are singletons. V dropped 3 bases and J dropped 6 bases, with 9 bases sitting between them. CDR1 SNHLY and CDR2 FYNNEI come from the germline V gene. This CDR3 contains 14 residues. The study team obtained lesional scalp punch biopsies and peripheral blood from alopecia areata patients. Sample: CD4+ T cells sorted from blood, taken at week 0. This sequence was found in a human donor with alopecia areata. V gene TRBV2 combines with J gene TRBJ1-6, with D uncertain. CDR3 coding DNA: TGTGCCAGCAGTGAGAGATCCCGTAATTCACCCCTCCACTTT. Translation: CASSERSRNSPLHF. Looking up the rest from reference TRBV2 and TRBJ1-6 gives the full variable domain: EPEVTQTPSHQVTQMGQEVILRCVPISNHLYFYWYRQILGQKVEFLVSFYNNEISEKSEIFDDQFSVERPDGSNFTLKIRSTKLEDSAMYFCASSERSRNSPLHFGNGTRLTVT.